The rows below give T cell receptor beta chains drawn from one sample of a study of beta chain features in type 1 diabetes. The repertoire was sequenced with immunoSEQ multiplex PCR; TCRdb's copy has only in-frame clones and lacks some. The sample has fewer than 25,000 clones, about two thirds seen once; the top ten hold around 4%. The sample taken for sequencing was Tregs from blood. The receptors shown here come from a man between 18 and 29 years old with type 1 diabetes. The CDR3 runs from the conserved cysteine through the conserved F or W. Fields, in order: J gene, V gene, CDR3 protein.

>TRBJ2-1|TRBV28
CASSRQSDFNEQFF
>TRBJ2-3|TRBV7-2
CASSLGFRASGTDTQYF
>TRBJ2-7|TRBV6-1
CASREYTGGPYEQYF
>TRBJ2-5|TRBV29-1
CSVRTAGGSETQYF
>TRBJ1-6|TRBV9
CASSVGDTIYNSPLHF
>TRBJ1-2|TRBV5-5
CASSFGRVSHGYTF
>TRBJ2-7|TRBV7-2
CASSQTSRHDEQYF
>TRBJ2-3|TRBV7-2
CASSLKRQGGSTDTQYF
>TRBJ2-1|TRBV7-2
CASSLVLDRYNEQFF
>TRBJ2-2|TRBV15
CATSRDQGTGELFF
>TRBJ2-2|TRBV30
CAWSPPGGADGELFF